The entry below describes one T cell receptor (beta chain). Only one count was recorded for this clone. Its antigen is still unknown. No base-level quality is on record; no much larger clone is a single base apart. The sample is drawn from a study of T cell changes during pregnancy in multiple sclerosis (dated 2019 in TCRdb). General notes on the study: In women with multiple sclerosis, the researchers looked at how the T cell repertoire shifted as pregnancy progressed.

Reading from cysteine to phenylalanine, the CDR3 counts 15 amino acids. Of all the DNA, just the CDR3 is kept, 45 bases in frame from base 1. CDR1 SNHLY and CDR2 FYNNEI are derived from the germline V gene. V is reduced by 1 base and J by 7 bases, leaving a spacing of 14 bases between them. Library method: the immunoSEQ multiplex PCR assay. TCRdb holds this immuneACCESS table with in-frame rearrangements only. Some clones are missing; in checked studies, unresolved V genes explain under half, and the rest has no known cause. A total of about 120,000 clones appear in this sample, over 85% of them only once. The ten most abundant clones make up 6.2% of the sample.

The sequencing used peripheral blood, collected before pregnancy. The chain was built from TRBV2 and TRBJ2-1; a weak D assignment points to TRBD2 (5 bases agree). The receptor was isolated from a female donor with multiple sclerosis, enrolled in a pregnancy study. The CDR3: CASSEGSSSGNEQFF. The DNA is as follows: TGTGCCAGCAGTGAAGGCTCTAGCTCCGGTAATGAGCAGTTCTTC.